This is a list of T cell receptor beta chains from one sample in a study of T cells in Graves' hyperthyroidism and ophthalmopathy. MiXCR, run by TCRdb on the multiplex PCR reads, gives a single entry per CDR3 protein. The sample includes under 450,000 distinct CDR3 sequences, around 16% seen only once; the top ten take almost 8%. Sequencing was carried out using blood. These receptors were obtained from a woman aged 18-30 years with Graves' hyperthyroidism. CDR3s include the opening cysteine and the closing phenylalanine or tryptophan. D genes are given only for firm matches. A clone size is listed for some rows: how often the clone was seen (once, few, many), or a class if it is expanded.

many	TRBD1	TRBV6-2/TRBV6-3	TRBJ2-7	CASRPGQGVYEQYF	TGTGCCAGCAGACCGGGACAGGGGGTGTACGAGCAGTACTTC
many	TRBD1	TRBV5-1	TRBJ2-7	CASSLGDRESYEQYF	TGCGCCAGCAGCTTGGGGGACAGGGAATCCTACGAGCAGTACTTC
.	.	TRBV28	TRBJ1-5	CASSLPGPGGVQPQHF	TGTGCCAGCAGTTTACCGGGCCCGGGAGGGGTTCAGCCCCAGCATTTT
few	.	TRBV28	TRBJ2-7	CASSSPTAGSYYEQYF	TGTGCCAGCAGTTCCCCAACGGCAGGGTCTTACTACGAGCAGTACTTC
.	TRBD1	TRBV9	TRBJ2-5	CASSNPGQGEETQYF	TGTGCCAGCAGCAACCCGGGACAGGGAGAAGAGACCCAGTACTTC
many	.	TRBV30	TRBJ2-7	CAWSVHPRPRDF	TGTGCCTGGAGTGTACACCCGCGGCCAAGAGACTTC
many	TRBD1	TRBV2	TRBJ1-2	CASNFDRGDYGYTF	TGTGCCAGCAATTTTGACAGGGGGGACTATGGCTACACCTTC
.	.	TRBV11-3	TRBJ2-2	CASSLVAGTGELFF	TGTGCCAGCAGCTTAGTTGCGGGGACCGGGGAGCTGTTTTTT
many	.	TRBV7-2	TRBJ2-5	CASSSLGVTNQETQYF	TGTGCCAGCAGCAGCCTTGGGGTAACTAATCAAGAGACCCAGTACTTC
many	.	TRBV19	TRBJ1-6	CASRRMVSGNSPLHF	TGTGCCAGTAGACGCATGGTCTCGGGGAATTCACCCCTCCACTTT
.	TRBD1	TRBV28	TRBJ1-1	CASSLVGDRGFEAFF	TGTGCCAGCAGTTTAGTGGGGGACAGGGGGTTTGAAGCTTTCTTT
few	TRBD2	TRBV18	TRBJ2-5	CASSPSGATFWETQYF	TGTGCCAGCTCACCCAGCGGGGCCACTTTTTGGGAGACCCAGTACTTC
.	TRBD2	TRBV6-5	TRBJ2-7	CASSYPGLAAYEQYF	TGTGCCAGCAGTTACCCGGGACTAGCGGCCTACGAGCAGTACTTC
.	.	TRBV20-1	TRBJ1-1	CSARRGAGAFF	TGCAGTGCTCGGCGGGGCGCTGGGGCTTTCTTT
few	.	TRBV12-3/TRBV12-4	TRBJ2-6	CASSQGGRGGSGANVLTF	TGTGCCAGCAGCCAGGGGGGCAGGGGGGGCTCTGGGGCCAACGTCCTGACTTTC
many	TRBD2	TRBV29-1	TRBJ2-1	CSVEDLPHLLTSGRLRYNEQFF	TGCAGCGTTGAAGATCTACCCCATCTATTAACTAGCGGGAGGTTGAGATACAATGAGCAGTTCTTC
many	.	TRBV30	TRBJ2-7	CAWSVQAYEQYF	TGTGCCTGGAGTGTACAGGCCTACGAGCAGTACTTC
many	.	TRBV7-2	TRBJ2-3	CASSLTVSTDTQYF	TGTGCCAGCAGCTTAACAGTTAGCACAGATACGCAGTATTTT
many	TRBD1	TRBV10-3	TRBJ2-7	CAIEGTGYYDEQYF	TGTGCCATTGAGGGGACAGGGTATTATGACGAGCAGTACTTC
few	.	TRBV5-5	TRBJ1-2	CASSLRSSNYGYTF	TGTGCCAGCAGCCTACGATCTTCTAACTATGGCTACACCTTC
many	TRBD2	TRBV11-2	TRBJ2-5	CASSSALILAGGPGETQYF	TGTGCCAGCAGCTCCGCCCTCATCCTAGCGGGGGGGCCAGGAGAGACCCAGTACTTC
many	.	TRBV11-2	TRBJ2-3	CASSWGSDTQYF	TGTGCCAGCAGCTGGGGGTCAGATACGCAGTATTTT
.	.	TRBV20-1	TRBJ2-1	CSARDRGYNGQFF	TGCAGTGCTAGAGACAGGGGTTACAATGGGCAGTTCTTC
many	.	TRBV12-3/TRBV12-4	TRBJ2-1	CASSLGSVAGYNEQFF	TGTGCCAGCAGTTTAGGTTCTGTCGCGGGGTACAATGAGCAGTTCTTC
few	.	TRBV4-1	TRBJ2-3	CASSRGDSTDTQYF	TGCGCCAGCAGCCGGGGGGATAGCACAGATACGCAGTATTTT
many	TRBD2	TRBV7-9	TRBJ2-7	CASSGASGSSYEQYF	TGTGCCAGCAGTGGGGCTAGCGGGAGCTCCTACGAGCAGTACTTC